This T cell receptor beta chain was captured by sequencing in a study of cytomegalovirus exposure and HLA in healthy donors. Regarding this clone: Its antigen is not identified.

Study-level findings and limits: Further analysis, carried out later, found HLA-associated TCR beta chains more clonally expanded than equally common other chains. Per a later analysis, fewer than 20,000 TCR beta sequences showed association with HLA alleles at 0.05 false discovery rate. DRB1 had the most TCR associations and HLA-C the fewest, a later analysis found, with rates varying by HLA locus.

From germline, CDR1 is LNHDA and CDR2 SQIVND (reference sequence). CDR3 size: 16 residues. Trimming pared 5 bases from V and 2 bases from J, leaving 13 bases between. A multiplex PCR was run with 60 Vbeta primers and 13 Jbeta primers. Method: immunoSEQ multiplex PCR; TCRdb's copy keeps in-frame clones and lacks some. The table has roughly 130,000 clones, over 70% seen once. Source material: PBMCs. This TCR was sampled from a woman in her 40s in good health and CMV-seropositive. The V gene is TRBV19, the J gene TRBJ2-6; maybe TRBD1 (6 bases). The CDR3 loop reads CASSQTGLAGANVLTF. In nucleotides, the CDR3 is TGTGCCAGTAGTCAGACAGGTCTCGCTGGGGCCAACGTCCTGACTTTC.